Reported below is one T cell receptor beta chain. The authors ran a second PCR of about 7 to 11 cycles using a sample-barcoded 5' primer and a J-beta primer mix. A template-switch adaptor containing 12 random nucleotides labeled each cDNA molecule. TCRdb passed the 5' RACE reads through MiXCR, listing each CDR3 protein once. This sample has approximately 1,700,000 distinct CDR3 sequences; 39% occur once, and the top ten carry about 21%. The sample belongs to a study of blood T cells in healthy people across ages. CDR1 and CDR2 (germline): DFQATT, SNEGSKA (reference sequence). The CDR3 runs to 17 residues. V was shortened by 3 bases and J by 3 bases, with 22 bases between the two germline ends.

The J gene is TRBJ2-3, the V gene TRBV20-1; D tentatively reads TRBD1 or TRBD2 (6 bases each). The specimen was blood. This TCR was recovered from a human donor in good health. The CDR3, as DNA: TGCAGTGCTAGCTTGCCCCAGGGGCGGGGACATACAGATACGCAGTATTTT. It yields the protein CSASLPQGRGHTDTQYF.